This T cell receptor beta chain was found in a study of cytomegalovirus exposure and HLA in healthy donors. Study-wide findings and caveats: The presence/absence work took it that sequencing depth was about the same across donors. The likely origin of a cluster of highly shared sequence variants was a sequencing artifact.

This CDR3 is 15 amino acids long. Per germline, CDR1 MNHEY and CDR2 SMNVEV (reference sequence). Between the trimmed V and J ends, which lost 5 bases and 0 bases, there was a span of 11 bases. Every donor was a healthy person donating bone marrow. The PCR ran on 60 Vbeta and 13 Jbeta primers. Using immunoSEQ multiplex PCR, the repertoire was profiled, and TCRdb retains in-frame clones only, with some absent. The table lists 120,000 or so clones, more than 65% of them singletons. This clone showed up just once. Its matching antigen is unknown. This clonotype was obtained from a young man in good health and CMV-seropositive. The specimen sequenced was PBMCs. The rearrangement links TRBV27 to TRBJ1-5, with D maybe TRBD1 (6 bases). The DNA of the CDR3 is TGTGCCAGCAGTATCGCACAGGGTAGCAATCAGCCCCAGCATTTT. Amino acids: CASSIAQGSNQPQHF.